This T cell receptor (beta chain) was sequenced in a study of control samples from healthy donors and cancer patients. Assay: immunoSEQ multiplex PCR; the TCRdb copy retains only in-frame clones and omits some. The sample has 150,000 to 200,000 clones; 85% to 95% are singletons. As regards this clone: Other DNA sequences of this sample code for an identical CDR3.

The sample taken for sequencing was blood. This receptor was identified in a woman between 18 and 29 years old in good health.

The CDR3 sequence is CASSLGTEAFF. The CDR3 bases are TGTGCCAGCAGCTTGGGGACTGAAGCTTTCTTT. The chain combines TRBV5-6 with TRBJ1-1; D not resolved. Trimming cost V 0 bases and J 5 bases, with 2 bases left between them. Germline V gene lookup returns CDR1 SGHDT and CDR2 YYEEEE. The CDR3 covers 11 residues.